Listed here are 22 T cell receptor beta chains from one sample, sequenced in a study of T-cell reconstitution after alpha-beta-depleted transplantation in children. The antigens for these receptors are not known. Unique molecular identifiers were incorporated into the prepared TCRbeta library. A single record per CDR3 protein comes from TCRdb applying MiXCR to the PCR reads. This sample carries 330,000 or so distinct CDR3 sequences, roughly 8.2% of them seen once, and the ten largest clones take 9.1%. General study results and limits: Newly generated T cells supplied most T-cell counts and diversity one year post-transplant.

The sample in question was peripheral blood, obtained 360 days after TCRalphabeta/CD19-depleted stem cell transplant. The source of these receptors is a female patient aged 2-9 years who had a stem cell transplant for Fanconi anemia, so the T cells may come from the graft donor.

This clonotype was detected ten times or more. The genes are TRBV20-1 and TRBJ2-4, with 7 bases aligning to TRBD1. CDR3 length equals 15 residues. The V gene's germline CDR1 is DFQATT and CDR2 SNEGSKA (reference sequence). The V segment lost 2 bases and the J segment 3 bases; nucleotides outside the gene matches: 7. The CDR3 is CSARLQGPIKNIQYF. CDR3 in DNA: TGCAGTGCTAGACTACAGGGGCCGATCAAAAACATTCAGTACTTC.

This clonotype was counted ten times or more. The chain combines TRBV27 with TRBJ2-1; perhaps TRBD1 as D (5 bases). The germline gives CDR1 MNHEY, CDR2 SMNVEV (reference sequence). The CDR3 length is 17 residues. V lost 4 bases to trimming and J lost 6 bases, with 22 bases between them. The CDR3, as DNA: TGTGCCAGCAGTTCCTCCTATGTAGGGGCCCCCACCAATGAGCAGTTCTTC. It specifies CASSSSYVGAPTNEQFF.

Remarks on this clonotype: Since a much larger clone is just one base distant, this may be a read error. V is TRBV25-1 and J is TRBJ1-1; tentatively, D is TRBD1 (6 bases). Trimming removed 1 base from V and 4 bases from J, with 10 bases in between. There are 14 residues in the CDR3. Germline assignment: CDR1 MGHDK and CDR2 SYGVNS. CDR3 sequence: CASSELGGSTEAFF. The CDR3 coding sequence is TGTGCCAGCAGTGAATTGGGGGGCAGCACTGAAGCTTTCTTT. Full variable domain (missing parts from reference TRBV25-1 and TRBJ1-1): EADIYQTPRYLVIGTGKKITLECSQTMGHDKMYWYQQDPGMELHLIHYSYGVNSTEKGDLSSESTVSRIRTEHFPLTLESARPSHTSQYLCASSELGGSTEAFFGQGTRLTVV.

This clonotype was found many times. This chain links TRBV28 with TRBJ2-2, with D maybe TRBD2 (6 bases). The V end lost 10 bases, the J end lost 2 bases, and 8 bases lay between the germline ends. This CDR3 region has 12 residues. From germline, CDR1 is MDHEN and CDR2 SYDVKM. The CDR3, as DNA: TGTGCCAATAGCGGCAACACCGGGGAGCTGTTTTTT. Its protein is CANSGNTGELFF.

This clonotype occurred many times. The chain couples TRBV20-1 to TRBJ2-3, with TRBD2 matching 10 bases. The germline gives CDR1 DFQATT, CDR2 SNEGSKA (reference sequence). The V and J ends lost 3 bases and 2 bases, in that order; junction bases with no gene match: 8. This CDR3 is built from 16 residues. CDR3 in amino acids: CSASPLAGADTDTQYF. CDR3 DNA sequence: TGCAGTGCTAGTCCCCTAGCGGGGGCCGACACAGATACGCAGTATTTT.

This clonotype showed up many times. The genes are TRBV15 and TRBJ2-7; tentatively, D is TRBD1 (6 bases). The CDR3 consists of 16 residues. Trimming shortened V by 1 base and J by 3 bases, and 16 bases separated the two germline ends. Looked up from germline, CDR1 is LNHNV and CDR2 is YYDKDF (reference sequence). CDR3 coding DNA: TGTGCCACCAGCAGAGGGGGGCTGGACTTTAACTACGAGCAGTACTTC. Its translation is CATSRGGLDFNYEQYF.

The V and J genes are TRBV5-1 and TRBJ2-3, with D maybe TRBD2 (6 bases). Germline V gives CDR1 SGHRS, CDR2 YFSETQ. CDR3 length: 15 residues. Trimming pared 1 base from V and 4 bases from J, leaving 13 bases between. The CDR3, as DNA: TGCGCCAGCAGCTTGTGGGGCGGGGATGCAGATACGCAGTATTTT. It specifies CASSLWGGDADTQYF.

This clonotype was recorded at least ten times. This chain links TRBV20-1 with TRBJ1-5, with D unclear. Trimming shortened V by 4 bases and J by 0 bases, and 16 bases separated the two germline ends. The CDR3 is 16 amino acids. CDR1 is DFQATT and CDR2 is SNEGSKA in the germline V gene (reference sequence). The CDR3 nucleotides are TGCAGTGCTACTCACACACGGGGATATAGCAATCAGCCCCAGCATTTT. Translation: CSATHTRGYSNQPQHF.

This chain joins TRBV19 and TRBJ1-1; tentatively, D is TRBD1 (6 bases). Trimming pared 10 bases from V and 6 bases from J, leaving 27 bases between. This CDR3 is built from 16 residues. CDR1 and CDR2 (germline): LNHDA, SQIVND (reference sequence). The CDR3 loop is CAIGDPRGVGGAEAFF. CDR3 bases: TGTGCCATCGGGGACCCAAGGGGGGTCGGGGGCGCTGAAGCTTTCTTT.

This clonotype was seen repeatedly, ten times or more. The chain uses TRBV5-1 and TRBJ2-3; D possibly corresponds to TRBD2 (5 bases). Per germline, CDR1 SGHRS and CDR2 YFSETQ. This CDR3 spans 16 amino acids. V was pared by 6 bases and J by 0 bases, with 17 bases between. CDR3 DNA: TGCGCCAGCACCCACGGGCCAGGACTCAGCACAGATACGCAGTATTTT. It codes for CASTHGPGLSTDTQYF.

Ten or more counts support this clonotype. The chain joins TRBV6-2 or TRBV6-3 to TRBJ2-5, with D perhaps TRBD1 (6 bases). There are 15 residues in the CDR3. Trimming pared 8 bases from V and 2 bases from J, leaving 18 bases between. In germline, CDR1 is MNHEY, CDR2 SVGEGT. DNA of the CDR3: TGTGCCAGCGCAATTCCAGGGGTCACTCAAGAGACCCAGTACTTC. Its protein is CASAIPGVTQETQYF.

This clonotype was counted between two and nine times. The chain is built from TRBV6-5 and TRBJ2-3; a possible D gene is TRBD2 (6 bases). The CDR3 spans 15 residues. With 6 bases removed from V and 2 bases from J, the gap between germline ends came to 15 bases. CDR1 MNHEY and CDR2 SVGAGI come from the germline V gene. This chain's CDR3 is CASSRYSSVTDTQYF. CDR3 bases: TGTGCCAGCAGCCGATACTCTAGCGTCACAGATACGCAGTATTTT.

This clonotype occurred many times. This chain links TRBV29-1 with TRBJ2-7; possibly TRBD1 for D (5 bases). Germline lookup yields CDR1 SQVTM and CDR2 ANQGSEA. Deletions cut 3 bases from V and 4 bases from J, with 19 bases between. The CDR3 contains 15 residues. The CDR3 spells CSVDGQGAGVYEQYF. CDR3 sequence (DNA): TGCAGCGTTGACGGTCAAGGGGCTGGGGTTTACGAGCAGTACTTC.

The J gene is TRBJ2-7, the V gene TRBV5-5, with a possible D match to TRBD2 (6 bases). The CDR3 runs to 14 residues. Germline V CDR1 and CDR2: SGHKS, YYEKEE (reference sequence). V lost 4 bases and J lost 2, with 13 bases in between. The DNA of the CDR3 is TGTGCCAGCAGCCTGGGACTGAGTACCTACGAGCAGTACTTC. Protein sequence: CASSLGLSTYEQYF.

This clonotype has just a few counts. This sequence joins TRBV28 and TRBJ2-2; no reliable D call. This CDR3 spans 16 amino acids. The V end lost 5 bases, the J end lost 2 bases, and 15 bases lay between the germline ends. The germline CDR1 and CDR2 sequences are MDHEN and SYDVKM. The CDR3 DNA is TGTGCCAGCAGTCCCCTGGGCGGTGTAAACACCGGGGAGCTGTTTTTT. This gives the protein CASSPLGGVNTGELFF.

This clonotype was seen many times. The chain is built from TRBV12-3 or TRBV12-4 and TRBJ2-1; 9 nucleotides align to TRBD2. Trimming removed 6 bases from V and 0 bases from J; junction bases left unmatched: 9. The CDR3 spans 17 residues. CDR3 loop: CASREAGGPSSYNEQFF. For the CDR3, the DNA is TGTGCCAGCAGGGAAGCGGGGGGTCCGAGCTCCTACAATGAGCAGTTCTTC.

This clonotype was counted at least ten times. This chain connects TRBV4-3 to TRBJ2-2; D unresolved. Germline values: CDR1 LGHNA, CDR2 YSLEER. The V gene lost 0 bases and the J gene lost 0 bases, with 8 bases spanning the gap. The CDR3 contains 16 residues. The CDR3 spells CASSQDGATNTGELFF. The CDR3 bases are TGCGCCAGCAGCCAAGATGGTGCGACGAACACCGGGGAGCTGTTTTTT.

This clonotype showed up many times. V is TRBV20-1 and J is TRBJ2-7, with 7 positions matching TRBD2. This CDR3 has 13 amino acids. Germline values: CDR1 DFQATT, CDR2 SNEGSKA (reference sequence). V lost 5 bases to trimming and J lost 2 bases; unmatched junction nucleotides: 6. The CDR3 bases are TGCAGTGCTTATAGCGGGCCTACCTACGAGCAGTACTTC. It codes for CSAYSGPTYEQYF.

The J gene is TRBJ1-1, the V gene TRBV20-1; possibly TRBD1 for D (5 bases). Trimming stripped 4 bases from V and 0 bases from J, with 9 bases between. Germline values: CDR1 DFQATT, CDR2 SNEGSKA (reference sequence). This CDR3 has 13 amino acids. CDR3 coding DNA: TGCAGTGCTACTACAGGCATGAACACTGAAGCTTTCTTT. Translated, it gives CSATTGMNTEAFF.

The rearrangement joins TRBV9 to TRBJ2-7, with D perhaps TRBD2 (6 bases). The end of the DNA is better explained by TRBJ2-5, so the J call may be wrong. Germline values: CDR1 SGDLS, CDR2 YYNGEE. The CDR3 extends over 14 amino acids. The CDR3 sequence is CASSVKGLAETQYF. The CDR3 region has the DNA TGTGCCAGCAGCGTGAAGGGACTCGCGGAGACCCAGTACTTC.

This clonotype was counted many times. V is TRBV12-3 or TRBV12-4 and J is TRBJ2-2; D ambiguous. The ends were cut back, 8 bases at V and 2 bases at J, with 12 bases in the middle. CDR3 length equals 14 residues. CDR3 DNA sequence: TGTGCCAGCTGGACCGAGCCCAACACCGGGGAGCTGTTTTTT. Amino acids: CASWTEPNTGELFF.

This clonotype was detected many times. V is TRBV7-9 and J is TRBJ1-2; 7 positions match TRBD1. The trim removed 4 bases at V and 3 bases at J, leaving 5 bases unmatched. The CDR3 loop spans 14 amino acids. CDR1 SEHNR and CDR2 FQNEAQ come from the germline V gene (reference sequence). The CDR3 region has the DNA TGTGCCAGCAGCTACAGGGGCGATTACTATGGCTACACCTTC. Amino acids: CASSYRGDYYGYTF.